These T cell receptor beta chains were read from a single sample in a study of control samples from healthy donors and cancer patients. Repertoires were generated with immunoSEQ multiplex PCR, while TCRdb's copy carries only in-frame clones and drops some. The sample comprises roughly 73,000 clones, 84% of which are singletons, and under 30% rests with the top ten. The source material was blood. The source is a man aged 50 or older in good health. Each CDR3 is given with its conserved first and last residue. Fields, in order: D gene, J gene, V gene, clone size, CDR3 DNA, CDR3 protein. D genes are given only for firm matches. Rows may omit the clone size; those that give it use once, few, many or a size class.

D: TRBD2; J: TRBJ2-7; V: TRBV3-1/TRBV3-2; size: -; DNA: TGTGCCAGCAGCTACCTAGCGGGAGGAGGACCCTACGAGCAGTACTTC; CDR3: CASSYLAGGGPYEQYF
D: TRBD1; J: TRBJ2-7; V: TRBV24-1; size: -; DNA: TGTGCCACCAGTGACCCAAGACAGGGTTACGAGCAGTACTTC; CDR3: CATSDPRQGYEQYF
D: TRBD1; J: TRBJ1-5; V: TRBV19; size: once; DNA: TGTGCCAGTAGTATCAGGACAGGCTCCTCGAATCAGCCCCAGCATTTT; CDR3: CASSIRTGSSNQPQHF
D: TRBD2; J: TRBJ2-3; V: TRBV5-4; size: -; DNA: TGTGCCAGCAGCTTGGATCTAGCGGGAGGTGATACGCAGTATTTT; CDR3: CASSLDLAGGDTQYF
D: TRBD1; J: TRBJ2-3; V: TRBV30; size: -; DNA: TGTGCCGGCCATAGACAGGGGTCTAGCACAGATACGCAGTATTTT; CDR3: CAGHRQGSSTDTQYF
D: -; J: TRBJ2-3; V: TRBV24-1; size: -; DNA: TGTGCCACCAGTGATTTGTTTACTACAGATACGCAGTATTTT; CDR3: CATSDLFTTDTQYF
D: TRBD1; J: TRBJ2-3; V: TRBV6-5; size: once; DNA: TGTGCCTCGCAACAGGGGCTGACAGATACGCAGTATTTT; CDR3: CASQQGLTDTQYF
D: TRBD2; J: TRBJ2-1; V: TRBV5-1; size: few; DNA: TGCGCCAGCAGCCCCGGGACTAGCGCCGATGAGCAGTTCTTC; CDR3: CASSPGTSADEQFF
D: TRBD1; J: TRBJ2-7; V: TRBV5-6; size: -; DNA: TGTGCCAGCAGCTACATCCCCGGGACAGGGGATCTCGAGCAGTACTTC; CDR3: CASSYIPGTGDLEQYF
D: -; J: TRBJ2-1; V: TRBV5-4; size: -; DNA: TGTGCCAGCAGCTTGGAGGGAGCCGCTGGCAATGAGCAGTTCTTC; CDR3: CASSLEGAAGNEQFF
D: -; J: TRBJ1-3; V: TRBV3-1/TRBV3-2; size: -; DNA: TGTGCCAGCAGCCCGATCGGGAGGGGCCTTCGAAACACCATATATTTT; CDR3: CASSPIGRGLRNTIYF
D: TRBD1; J: TRBJ2-5; V: TRBV24-1; size: -; DNA: TGTGCCACCAGTTCGTGGGACAGGACCCAAGAGACCCAGTACTTC; CDR3: CATSSWDRTQETQYF
D: -; J: TRBJ1-5; V: TRBV7-8; size: once; DNA: TGTGCCAGCAGCTCCTCAGGGATCGGAGGCAATCAGCCCCAGCATTTT; CDR3: CASSSSGIGGNQPQHF
D: TRBD1; J: TRBJ1-1; V: TRBV13; size: -; DNA: TGTGCCAGCAGCTCCCTACAGGGACAGGGTAACACTGAAGCTTTCTTT; CDR3: CASSSLQGQGNTEAFF
D: -; J: TRBJ1-3; V: TRBV7-9; size: -; DNA: TGTGCCAGCAGCTTCTCGACAGGCTCTGGAAACACCATATATTTT; CDR3: CASSFSTGSGNTIYF
D: -; J: TRBJ2-2; V: TRBV28; size: -; DNA: TGTGCCAGCATCGGGACTCACAACACCGGGGAGCTGTTTTTT; CDR3: CASIGTHNTGELFF
D: -; J: TRBJ1-1; V: TRBV28; size: -; DNA: TGTGCCAGCAGTCCCCCGGAGACGAACACTGAAGCTTTCTTT; CDR3: CASSPPETNTEAFF
D: -; J: TRBJ2-5; V: TRBV30; size: -; DNA: TGTGCCTGGAGTGCGGAACAGGGTTGGGAAGAGACCCAGTACTTC; CDR3: CAWSAEQGWEETQYF
D: TRBD2; J: TRBJ2-1; V: TRBV7-2; size: -; DNA: TGTGCCAGCAGCTTGGGGACTAGTAACAATGAGCAGTTCTTC; CDR3: CASSLGTSNNEQFF
D: -; J: TRBJ2-7; V: TRBV30; size: few; DNA: TGTGCCTGGACCCCGGACCCATCCACGCGCGAGCAGTACTTC; CDR3: CAWTPDPSTREQYF
D: -; J: TRBJ2-2; V: TRBV9; size: once; DNA: TGTGCCAGCAGCGTAGTACGGGGGCGTACCGGGGAGCTGTTTTTT; CDR3: CASSVVRGRTGELFF
D: TRBD1; J: TRBJ1-1; V: TRBV28; size: once; DNA: TGTGCCAGCAGACCCCGGACAGGCGACGAGGCTTTCTTT; CDR3: CASRPRTGDEAFF
D: TRBD2; J: TRBJ2-2; V: TRBV7-2; size: -; DNA: TGTGCCAGCAGCTTGGAAGGCGGGAGAGACACCGGGGAGCTGTTTTTT; CDR3: CASSLEGGRDTGELFF
D: -; J: TRBJ2-5; V: TRBV7-3; size: -; DNA: TGTGCCAGCAGCTGGAGTCCGCAAGAGACCCAGTACTTC; CDR3: CASSWSPQETQYF
D: TRBD2; J: TRBJ2-7; V: TRBV15; size: -; DNA: TGTGCCACCAGCGGGAGTGGACTAGCGGGAGTCATTTACGAGCAGTACTTC; CDR3: CATSGSGLAGVIYEQYF
D: -; J: TRBJ1-5; V: TRBV5-6; size: -; DNA: TGTGCCAGCAGCATGCTCGCTCCTGGGGGCAATCAGCCCCAGCATTTT; CDR3: CASSMLAPGGNQPQHF
D: -; J: TRBJ2-7; V: TRBV4-3; size: -; DNA: TGCGCCAGCAGCCAAGATCTTGTAGGTTTGCAGTACTTC; CDR3: CASSQDLVGLQYF
D: TRBD1; J: TRBJ1-1; V: TRBV7-6; size: -; DNA: TGTGCCAGCACCCTTCGACAGGGGGATATTCAGAACACTGAAGCTTTCTTT; CDR3: CASTLRQGDIQNTEAFF
D: TRBD1; J: TRBJ1-5; V: TRBV10-3; size: -; DNA: TGTGCCATCAGCACCACAGGGGCTAATCAGCCCCAGCATTTT; CDR3: CAISTTGANQPQHF
D: TRBD2; J: TRBJ2-3; V: TRBV7-3; size: -; DNA: TGTGCCAGCAGCTACGCTAGCGGGAGCACAGATACGCAGTATTTT; CDR3: CASSYASGSTDTQYF
D: -; J: TRBJ2-5; V: TRBV5-1; size: -; DNA: TGCGCCAGCAGCCCCACGGGATACCGAGGGGAGACCCAGTACTTC; CDR3: CASSPTGYRGETQYF
D: -; J: TRBJ2-5; V: TRBV7-3; size: -; DNA: TGTGCCAGCAGCTTATCGGGCAGAATTTTACAAGAGACCCAGTACTTC; CDR3: CASSLSGRILQETQYF
D: TRBD2; J: TRBJ2-7; V: TRBV7-2; size: -; DNA: TGTGCCAGCAGCCCCGAGGGGGCTAGCGGGACCCACGAGCAGTACTTC; CDR3: CASSPEGASGTHEQYF
D: -; J: TRBJ1-2; V: TRBV28; size: -; DNA: TGTGCCAGCGGGCGGGCTAACTATGGCTACACCTTC; CDR3: CASGRANYGYTF
D: TRBD2; J: TRBJ2-1; V: TRBV5-6; size: once; DNA: TGTGCCAGCAGCTCAGGCCCCTTTACTAGCGGGTCGCAGTTCTTC; CDR3: CASSSGPFTSGSQFF
D: TRBD1; J: TRBJ1-5; V: TRBV29-1; size: -; DNA: TGCAGCGTGGGGACAGGGAATAGCAATCAGCCCCAGCATTTT; CDR3: CSVGTGNSNQPQHF
D: TRBD2; J: TRBJ2-3; V: TRBV7-3; size: -; DNA: TGTGCCAGCAGCTCCAGGACTAGCGGGGGCTTCCTAACAGATACGCAGTATTTT; CDR3: CASSSRTSGGFLTDTQYF
D: TRBD1; J: TRBJ2-2; V: TRBV27; size: once; DNA: TGTGCCAGCAGTTTCCTGACAGGGGAAGGGACCGGGGAGCTGTTTTTT; CDR3: CASSFLTGEGTGELFF
D: -; J: TRBJ2-2; V: TRBV4-2; size: -; DNA: TGTGCCAGCAGCCAAGGGACGGGGGACACCGGGGAGCTGTTTTTT; CDR3: CASSQGTGDTGELFF
D: TRBD2; J: TRBJ2-1; V: TRBV7-2; size: -; DNA: TGTGCCAGCAGCGTTCTAGCGGGGGTATACAATGAGCAGTTCTTC; CDR3: CASSVLAGVYNEQFF
D: -; J: TRBJ2-7; V: TRBV5-1; size: -; DNA: TGCGCCAGCAGCCCCGGTAGTGTGTATTCCTACGAGCAGTACTTC; CDR3: CASSPGSVYSYEQYF
D: TRBD2; J: TRBJ2-5; V: TRBV9; size: -; DNA: TGTGCCAGCAGCGCTGGACCCGGGACTAGGGGAGTAGGCCAAGAGACCCAGTACTTC; CDR3: CASSAGPGTRGVGQETQYF
D: TRBD1; J: TRBJ1-6; V: TRBV6-5; size: -; DNA: TGTGCCAGCAGTTCGGCAGGGGGAGATAATTCACCCCTCCACTTT; CDR3: CASSSAGGDNSPLHF